This TCR beta chain was sequenced during a study of cytomegalovirus exposure and HLA in healthy donors. General study results and limits: Cytomegalovirus association was assigned to 150 to 200 TCR beta chains. An analysis that came later showed most CMV-associated TCR beta chains appearing HLA-restricted.

Concerning this clone: Its antigen is undetermined.

Researchers ran the PCR with 60 Vbeta and 13 Jbeta primers. TCRdb's copy holds only in-frame clones and misses some; the assay was immunoSEQ multiplex PCR. The sample has 150,000 to 200,000 clones, about 71% seen once; the top ten hold roughly 1.4%. The CDR3 contains 14 residues. The V gene's germline CDR1 is SGHNT and CDR2 YYREEE (reference sequence). The sample comprised PBMCs. This receptor was identified in a man between 45 and 60 years old in good health and CMV-seronegative. The V call is TRBV5-4, the J call TRBJ2-5; 8 nucleotides agree with TRBD2. Gene TRBJ2-7 matches the end of the DNA better, so the J call may be wrong. The CDR3 region is CASSPERGLNEQYF. CDR3 DNA: TGTGCCAGCAGCCCGGAGCGGGGGCTCAACGAGCAGTACTTC.